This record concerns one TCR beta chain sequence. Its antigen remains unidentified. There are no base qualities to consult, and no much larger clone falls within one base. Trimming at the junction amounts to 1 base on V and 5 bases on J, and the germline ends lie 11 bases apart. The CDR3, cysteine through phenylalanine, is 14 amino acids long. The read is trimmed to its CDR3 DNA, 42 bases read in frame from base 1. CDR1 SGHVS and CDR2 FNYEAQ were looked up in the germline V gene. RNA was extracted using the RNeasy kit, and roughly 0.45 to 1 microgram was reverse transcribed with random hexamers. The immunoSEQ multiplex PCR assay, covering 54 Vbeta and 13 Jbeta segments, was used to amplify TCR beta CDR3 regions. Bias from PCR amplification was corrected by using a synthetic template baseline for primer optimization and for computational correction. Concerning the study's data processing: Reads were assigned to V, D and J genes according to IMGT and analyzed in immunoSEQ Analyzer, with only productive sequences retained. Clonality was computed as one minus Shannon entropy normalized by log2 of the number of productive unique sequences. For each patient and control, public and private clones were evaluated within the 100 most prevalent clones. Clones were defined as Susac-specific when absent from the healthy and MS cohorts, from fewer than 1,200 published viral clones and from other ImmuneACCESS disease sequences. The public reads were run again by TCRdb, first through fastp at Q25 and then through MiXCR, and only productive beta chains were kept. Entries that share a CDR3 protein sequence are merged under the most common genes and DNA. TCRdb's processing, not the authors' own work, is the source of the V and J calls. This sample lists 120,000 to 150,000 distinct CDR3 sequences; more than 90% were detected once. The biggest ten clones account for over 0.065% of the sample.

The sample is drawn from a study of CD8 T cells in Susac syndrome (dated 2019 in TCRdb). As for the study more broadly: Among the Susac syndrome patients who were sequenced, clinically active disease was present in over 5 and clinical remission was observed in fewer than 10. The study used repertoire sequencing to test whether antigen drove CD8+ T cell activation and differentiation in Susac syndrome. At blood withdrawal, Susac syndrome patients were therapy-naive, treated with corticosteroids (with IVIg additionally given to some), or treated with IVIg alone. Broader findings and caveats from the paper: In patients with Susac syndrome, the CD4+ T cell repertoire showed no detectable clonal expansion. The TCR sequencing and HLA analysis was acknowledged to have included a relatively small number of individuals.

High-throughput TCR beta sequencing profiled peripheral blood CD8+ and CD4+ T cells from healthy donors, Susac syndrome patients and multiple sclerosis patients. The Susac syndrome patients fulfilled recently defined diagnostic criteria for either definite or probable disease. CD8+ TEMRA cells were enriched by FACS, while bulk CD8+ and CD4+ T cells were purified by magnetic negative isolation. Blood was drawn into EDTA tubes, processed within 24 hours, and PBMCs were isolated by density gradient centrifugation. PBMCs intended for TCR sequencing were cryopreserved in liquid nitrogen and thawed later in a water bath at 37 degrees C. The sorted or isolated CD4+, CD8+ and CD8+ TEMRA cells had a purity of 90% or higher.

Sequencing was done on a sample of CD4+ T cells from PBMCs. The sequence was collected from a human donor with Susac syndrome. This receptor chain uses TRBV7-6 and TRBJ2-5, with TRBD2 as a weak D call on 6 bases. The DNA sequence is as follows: TGTGCCAGCAGCTTAGTTCTGGAGGGGGAGACCCAGTACTTC. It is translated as CASSLVLEGETQYF.